This T cell receptor (beta chain) was sequenced in a study of vaccination and CD4 T cells after COVID-19. Comments on this clonotype: What it binds is not known.

Noted treatment: approximately 11-day PBMC culture with coronavirus spike peptide pools or control peptides (ViraFEST assay). The Oncomine TCR Beta short-read assay was applied to DNA of cultured CD4+ T cells. TCRdb re-called the PCR reads with MiXCR, one entry per CDR3 protein. The repertoire consists of about 14,000 distinct CDR3 sequences, with around 21% occurring once and the leading ten covering 13% to 15%. The receptor was isolated from a human donor with COVID-19. The sequenced material came from cultured CD4+ T cells from blood.

CDR3 protein: CASSQEPRGYNEQFF. CDR3 nucleotide sequence: TGTGCCAGCAGCCAAGAACCCAGGGGGTACAATGAGCAGTTCTTC. This rearrangement joins TRBV3-1 to TRBJ2-1, with 7 positions matching TRBD1. The CDR3 sequence is 15 residues long. Per germline, CDR1 LGHDT and CDR2 YNNKEL (reference sequence). Trimming took 0 bases from V and 4 from J; bases not matched to a gene: 3.